These T cell receptor beta chains were read from a single sample in a study of OX40 agonist ivuxolimab in advanced cancers. Clones were read by immunoSEQ multiplex PCR, and TCRdb kept only the in-frame ones, dropping some. Here the sample spans tens of thousands of clones, under 90% being singletons. This sample comprised CD4+ or CD8+ T cells sorted from blood, obtained in a trial of the OX40 agonist ivuxolimab. The receptor set was obtained from an adult with an advanced solid tumor such as melanoma, head and neck, liver or kidney cancer. CDR3s include the opening cysteine and the closing phenylalanine or tryptophan. Each record gives: D gene, clone size, V gene, J gene, CDR3 protein, CDR3 DNA. A D gene is named only where the DNA matches it firmly. Where a row states a size, it is once, few, many or the class of an expanded clone; other rows omit it.

>TRBD2|NA|TRBV5-1|TRBJ2-3
CASSSGGATSTDTQYF
TGCGCCAGCAGTAGCGGGGGGGCCACTAGCACAGATACGCAGTATTTT
>NA|NA|TRBV6-1|TRBJ2-7
CASRNLNEQYF
TGTGCCAGCAGGAACCTCAATGAGCAGTACTTC
>NA|NA|TRBV6-5|TRBJ1-2
CASSYSGVGGYTF
TGTGCCAGCAGTTACTCAGGGGTGGGCGGCTACACCTTC
>TRBD1|few|TRBV29-1|TRBJ1-5
CSVTGDSQPQHF
TGCAGCGTAACAGGGGACTCTCAGCCCCAGCATTTT
>NA|NA|TRBV2|TRBJ1-1
CASSERWVTEAFF
TGTGCCAGCAGTGAACGGTGGGTCACTGAAGCTTTCTTT
>NA|NA|TRBV2|TRBJ2-3
CASDPEHVRDTQYF
TGTGCCAGCGACCCCGAGCATGTTAGGGATACGCAGTATTTT
>TRBD2|NA|TRBV25-1|TRBJ2-2
CASKAGGPGELFF
TGTGCCAGCAAAGCGGGAGGGCCCGGGGAGCTGTTTTTT
>NA|once|TRBV7-6|TRBJ1-3
CASSLGTAQGGNTIYF
TGTGCCAGCAGCTTAGGGACGGCCCAAGGTGGAAACACCATATATTTT
>NA|NA|TRBV6-5|TRBJ2-3
CASSYSGSTDTQYF
TGTGCCAGCAGTTACTCAGGAAGCACAGATACGCAGTATTTT
>NA|NA|TRBV6-5|TRBJ1-5
CASSYSTGGQPQHF
TGTGCCAGCAGTTACTCGACGGGGGGTCAGCCCCAGCATTTT
>TRBD1|few|TRBV18|TRBJ1-4
CASSPTMTGSNEKLFF
TGTGCCAGCTCCCCGACCATGACAGGGTCTAATGAAAAACTGTTTTTT
>NA|NA|TRBV2|TRBJ1-4
CASSSYGTSREKLFF
TGTGCCAGCAGTTCCTACGGGACAAGTCGTGAAAAACTGTTTTTT
>NA|NA|TRBV7-8|TRBJ2-6
CASSPPRRLSGANVLTF
TGTGCCAGCAGCCCCCCACGGCGTCTCTCTGGGGCCAACGTCCTGACTTTC
>NA|once|TRBV28|TRBJ1-2
CASSLVGRHTF
TGTGCCAGCAGTTTAGTGGGTCGACACACCTTC
>NA|NA|TRBV28|TRBJ2-3
CASSPPTGLTDTQYF
TGTGCCAGCAGTCCTCCGACAGGACTCACAGATACGCAGTATTTT
>NA|NA|TRBV6-6|TRBJ1-6
CASSPRRDYNSPLHF
TGTGCCAGCAGTCCCCGACGAGACTATAATTCACCCCTCCACTTT
>TRBD1|NA|TRBV28|TRBJ1-4
CASSLGRQGALGKLFF
TGTGCCAGCAGTTTAGGAAGACAGGGGGCGCTGGGAAAACTGTTTTTT
>NA|NA|TRBV28|TRBJ1-5
CASSLPGEVKPQHF
TGTGCCAGCAGTCTCCCCGGGGAGGTAAAGCCCCAGCATTTT
>NA|NA|TRBV9|TRBJ2-2
CASSVWETGELFF
TGTGCCAGCAGCGTTTGGGAAACCGGGGAGCTGTTTTTT
>NA|NA|TRBV11-2|TRBJ1-2
CASSPVGRGSGYTF
TGTGCCAGCAGCCCAGTTGGGCGGGGTAGTGGCTACACCTTC
>TRBD1|NA|TRBV19|TRBJ1-6
CASSPGTGRNSPLHF
TGTGCCAGTAGTCCCGGGACAGGGAGGAATTCACCCCTCCACTTT
>NA|NA|TRBV11-2|TRBJ2-7
CASSLKGEVSSYEQYF
TGTGCCAGCAGCTTAAAAGGGGAGGTATCCTCCTACGAGCAGTACTTC
>NA|NA|TRBV6-1|TRBJ1-1
CASSVLTGSGTEAFF
TGTGCCAGCAGTGTCCTCACAGGTAGTGGCACTGAAGCTTTCTTT
>TRBD2|NA|TRBV28|TRBJ2-7
CASSLLAGGAGEQYF
TGTGCCAGCAGTTTGTTGGCGGGGGGCGCGGGGGAGCAGTACTTC
>NA|NA|TRBV5-1|TRBJ2-2
CASSLEGGTGELFF
TGCGCCAGCAGCTTGGAAGGGGGCACCGGGGAGCTGTTTTTT
>TRBD1|NA|TRBV5-6|TRBJ1-2
CASSTDRVRYGYTF
TGTGCCAGCAGCACCGACAGGGTCAGGTATGGCTACACCTTC
>TRBD2|NA|TRBV29-1|TRBJ2-3
CSAGTSGRGFKGTDTQYF
TGCAGCGCCGGGACTAGCGGGAGGGGTTTTAAGGGCACAGATACGCAGTATTTT
>NA|NA|TRBV19|TRBJ2-7
CASSIRKAQLYEQYF
TGTGCCAGTAGTATTCGGAAGGCGCAACTCTACGAGCAGTACTTC
>TRBD1|NA|TRBV29-1|TRBJ1-5
CSVVTGTNQPQHF
TGCAGCGTGGTGACAGGGACCAATCAGCCCCAGCATTTT
>TRBD1|NA|TRBV7-3|TRBJ2-2
CASSPGTGLTGELFF
TGTGCCAGCAGCCCCGGGACAGGGTTGACCGGGGAGCTGTTTTTT
>TRBD1|NA|TRBV10-3|TRBJ2-7
CAISAPGQGKSEQYF
TGTGCCATCAGTGCTCCGGGACAGGGGAAGTCCGAGCAGTACTTC
>NA|NA|TRBV30|TRBJ1-1
CAWRDGSMNTEAFF
TGTGCCTGGAGGGACGGATCCATGAACACTGAAGCTTTCTTT
>NA|NA|TRBV28|TRBJ2-1
CASSLFPGNEQFF
TGTGCCAGCAGCCTTTTCCCTGGCAATGAGCAGTTCTTC
>NA|NA|TRBV5-6|TRBJ1-1
CASSLDRIRAFF
TGTGCCAGCAGCTTGGACCGAATAAGGGCTTTCTTT
>NA|NA|TRBV19|TRBJ1-2
CASSVRGPVNYGYTF
TGTGCCAGTAGTGTCCGGGGACCGGTTAACTATGGCTACACCTTC
>NA|NA|TRBV2|TRBJ2-2
CATRGNTGELFF
TGTGCCACCCGGGGAAACACCGGGGAGCTGTTTTTT
>TRBD1|NA|TRBV18|TRBJ1-2
CASSPVDRNYGYTF
TGTGCCAGCTCACCTGTGGACAGGAACTATGGCTACACCTTC
>NA|NA|TRBV7-3|TRBJ2-2
CASSLVKGSDTGELFF
TGTGCCAGCAGCTTAGTAAAAGGGTCGGACACCGGGGAGCTGTTTTTT
>NA|NA|TRBV2|TRBJ2-7
CASSENGGVSSYEQYF
TGTGCCAGCAGTGAAAATGGCGGAGTCAGCTCCTACGAGCAGTACTTC
>NA|NA|TRBV19|TRBJ1-5
CASSIVGAGGQPQHF
TGTGCCAGTAGTATAGTTGGTGCGGGGGGGCAGCCCCAGCATTTT
>NA|NA|TRBV5-6|TRBJ1-2
CASSLANRDGYTF
TGTGCCAGCAGCTTAGCCAACAGGGATGGCTACACCTTC
>NA|NA|TRBV11-2|TRBJ2-1
CASSLDPYRAILNEQFF
TGTGCCAGCAGCTTAGATCCCTACAGGGCGATCCTCAATGAGCAGTTCTTC
>NA|NA|TRBV15|TRBJ1-3
CATSSPHRTLLGNTIYF
TGTGCCACCAGCAGTCCTCATCGGACCCTACTGGGAAACACCATATATTTT
>NA|NA|TRBV5-1|TRBJ1-2
CASSEGVGGYTF
TGCGCCAGCAGTGAGGGGGTTGGAGGCTACACCTTC
>NA|NA|TRBV7-3|TRBJ2-5
CASSLAPQETQYF
TGTGCCAGCAGCTTGGCGCCCCAAGAGACCCAGTACTTC
>NA|NA|TRBV27|TRBJ1-6
CATDSGTLGNSPLHF
TGTGCCACCGATTCCGGGACACTGGGGAATTCACCCCTCCACTTT
>NA|NA|TRBV4-1|TRBJ1-1
CASSQEHQNTEAFF
TGCGCCAGCAGCCAAGAACACCAGAACACTGAAGCTTTCTTT
>NA|NA|TRBV6-1|TRBJ2-5
CASTETGNQETQYF
TGTGCCAGCACCGAGACAGGTAACCAAGAGACCCAGTACTTC
>TRBD2|NA|TRBV27|TRBJ2-7
CASSALAGGLYEQYF
TGTGCCAGCAGTGCCCTAGCGGGGGGGCTTTACGAGCAGTACTTC
>TRBD2|NA|TRBV6-1|TRBJ2-3
CASSESGGGKDTQYF
TGTGCCAGCAGTGAATCGGGAGGAGGGAAAGATACGCAGTATTTT
>NA|NA|TRBV5-1|TRBJ1-2
CASSAAGGLPYGYTF
TGCGCCAGCAGCGCCGCCGGGGGGCTACCCTATGGCTACACCTTC
>TRBD2|NA|TRBV2|TRBJ2-7
CASSDARGAKQYF
TGTGCCAGCAGTGACGCGCGGGGGGCGAAACAGTACTTC
>NA|NA|TRBV7-9|TRBJ1-2
CASRRGVEAGYTF
TGTGCCAGTAGACGAGGGGTAGAGGCTGGCTACACCTTC
>NA|NA|TRBV30|TRBJ2-1
CAWSSPYNEQFF
TGTGCCTGGAGTTCCCCCTACAATGAGCAGTTCTTC
>TRBD1|NA|TRBV9|TRBJ2-3
CASSVLGQGPNTQYF
TGTGCCAGCAGCGTATTAGGACAGGGGCCAAATACGCAGTATTTT